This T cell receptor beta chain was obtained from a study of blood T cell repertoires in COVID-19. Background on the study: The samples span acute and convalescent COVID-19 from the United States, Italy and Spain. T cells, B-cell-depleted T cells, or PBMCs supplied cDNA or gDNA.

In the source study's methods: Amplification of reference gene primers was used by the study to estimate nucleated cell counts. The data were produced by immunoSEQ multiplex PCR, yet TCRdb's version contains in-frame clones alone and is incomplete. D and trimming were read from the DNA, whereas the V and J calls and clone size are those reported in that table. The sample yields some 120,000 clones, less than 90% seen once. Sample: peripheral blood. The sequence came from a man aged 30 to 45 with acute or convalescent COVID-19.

The CDR3, as DNA: TGCGCCAGCAGCTGGGAGACAGGGACCTACGAGCAGTACTTC. As protein: CASSWETGTYEQYF. The genes are TRBV5-1 and TRBJ2-7, with 7 bases aligning to TRBD1. Germline assignment: CDR1 SGHRS and CDR2 YFSETQ. V shed 3 bases, J shed 2 bases, and the junction held 5 bases outside the gene matches. The CDR3 contains 14 residues. The full variable domain, rest sourced from reference TRBV5-1 and TRBJ2-7, is KAGVTQTPRYLIKTRGQQVTLSCSPISGHRSVSWYQQTPGQGLQFLFEYFSETQRNKGNFPGRFSGRQFSNSRSEMNVSTLELGDSALYLCASSWETGTYEQYFGPGTRLTVT.